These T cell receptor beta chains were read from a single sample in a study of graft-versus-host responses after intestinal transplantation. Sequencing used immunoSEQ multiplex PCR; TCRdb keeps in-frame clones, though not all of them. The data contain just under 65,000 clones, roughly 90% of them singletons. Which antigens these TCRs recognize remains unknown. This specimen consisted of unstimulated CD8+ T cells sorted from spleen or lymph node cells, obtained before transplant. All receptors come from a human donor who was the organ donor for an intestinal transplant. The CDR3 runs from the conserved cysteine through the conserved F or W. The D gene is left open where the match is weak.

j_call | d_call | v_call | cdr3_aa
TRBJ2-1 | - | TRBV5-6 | CASSLGVRVSYNEQFF
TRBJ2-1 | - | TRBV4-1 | CASSQDSSYNEQFF
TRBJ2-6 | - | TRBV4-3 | CASSPLGGSGANVLTF
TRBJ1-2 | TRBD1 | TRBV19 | CASSILGTGGNGYTF
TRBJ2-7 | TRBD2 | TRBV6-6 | CASSYLSGSPYEQYF
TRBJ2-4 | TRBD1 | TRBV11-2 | CASSLNYGQGGKNIQYF
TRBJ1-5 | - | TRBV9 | CASSITGSNQPQHF
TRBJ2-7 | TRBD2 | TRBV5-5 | CASSLARGRTSAYEQYF
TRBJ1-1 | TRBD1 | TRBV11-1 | CASSSSQGWTEAFF
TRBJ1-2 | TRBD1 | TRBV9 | CASSPGQGHNYGYTF
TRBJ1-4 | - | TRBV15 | CATRSRQATNEKLFF
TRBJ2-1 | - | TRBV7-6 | CASSLGTTGLTGGSYNEQFF
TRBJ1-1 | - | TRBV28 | CASSLQTGLDTEAFF
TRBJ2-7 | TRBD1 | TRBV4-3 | CASSPGTGSYEQYF
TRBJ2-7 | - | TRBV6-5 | CASSRGLFYEQYF
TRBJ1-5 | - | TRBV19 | CASSADSGKLAQPQHF
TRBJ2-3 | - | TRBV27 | CASTTYEGADTQYF
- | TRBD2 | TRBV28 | CASSPTSGTSPPYEQYF
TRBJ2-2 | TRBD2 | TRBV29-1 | CSAQTSGIIDTGELFF
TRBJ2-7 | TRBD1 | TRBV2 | CASREDRGRYEQYF